The TCR beta chain under discussion was sequenced for a study of blood T cell repertoires in COVID-19. The overall study: COVID-19 samples, acute and convalescent, were from the United States, Italy and Spain. Sources were T cells, B-cell-depleted T cells, or PBMCs; the material itself was cDNA or gDNA.

With 0 bases clipped from V and 1 base from J, the junction kept 13 bases outside the gene matches. CDR3 length: 19 residues. Germline V gene sequence: CDR1 MNHEY, CDR2 SMNVEV (reference sequence). The protocol was immunoSEQ multiplex PCR, while the TCRdb copy is restricted to in-frame clones and leaves out a portion. The sample has some 270,000 clones; about 90% are singletons. Residents of about two dozen US areas, aged roughly 18 to 89 years, made up the participants. V gene TRBV27 combines with J gene TRBJ1-1; TRBD1 aligns across 8 bases. The receptor was derived from a woman in her 30s with acute COVID-19. The sample was PBMCs or T cells enriched from blood (not recorded which). The CDR3 region is CASSLSPPNAGQENTEAFF. In DNA form, the CDR3 reads TGTGCCAGCAGTTTATCCCCCCCAAACGCGGGACAGGAGAACACTGAAGCTTTCTTT.